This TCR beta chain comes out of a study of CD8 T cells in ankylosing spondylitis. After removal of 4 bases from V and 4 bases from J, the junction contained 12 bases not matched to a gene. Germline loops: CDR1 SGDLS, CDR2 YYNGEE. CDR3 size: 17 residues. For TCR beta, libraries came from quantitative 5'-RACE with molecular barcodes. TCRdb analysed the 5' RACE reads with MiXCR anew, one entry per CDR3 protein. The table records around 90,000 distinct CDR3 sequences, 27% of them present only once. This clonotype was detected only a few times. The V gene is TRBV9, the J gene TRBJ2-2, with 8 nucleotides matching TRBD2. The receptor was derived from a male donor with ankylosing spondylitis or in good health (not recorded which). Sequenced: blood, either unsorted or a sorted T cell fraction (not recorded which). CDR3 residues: CASSLYHGLAPTGELFF. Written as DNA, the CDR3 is TGTGCCAGCAGCCTGTATCACGGACTAGCTCCCACCGGGGAGCTGTTTTTT.